This paragraph covers one T cell receptor (beta chain) sequence. These data belong to a study of control samples from healthy donors and cancer patients. Method: immunoSEQ multiplex PCR; TCRdb's copy keeps in-frame clones and lacks some. Altogether about 120,000 clones are present, around 87% being singletons, with the ten largest covering 2.5% to 3.5%. The V gene's germline CDR1 is MNHEY and CDR2 SVGAGI. The ends were cut back, 2 bases at V and 8 bases at J, with 10 bases in the middle. The CDR3 has 13 amino acids. This sequence originates from a man between 60 and 75 years old in good health. The sequencing sample was made of blood. V usage is TRBV6-5 and J usage is TRBJ2-1; D is ambiguous. The CDR3 DNA reads TGTGCCAGCAGTTACCTAGAGAGTTATGAGCAGTTCTTC. It codes for CASSYLESYEQFF.